One sample yielded the 3 T cell receptor beta chains listed below, sequenced in a study of T cell repertoires in cytomegalovirus infection. In TCRdb, the reads were re-called with MiXCR into one record per CDR3 protein. The sample has tens of thousands of distinct CDR3 sequences, 3% to 4% seen once. Sequenced input: PBMCs. All receptors come from a human donor in good health (CMV status not recorded). Some clones in this sample may be carry-over from other donors' samples.

There are many counts of this clonotype. The chain is built from TRBV12-3 or TRBV12-4 and TRBJ1-2; maybe TRBD1 (5 bases). Trimming shortened V by 5 bases and J by 8 bases, and 18 bases separated the two germline ends. The CDR3 loop spans 14 amino acids. This CDR3 reads CASSPKGQGGGYTF. In DNA form, the CDR3 reads TGTGCCAGCAGTCCTAAGGGGCAGGGAGGCGGCTACACCTTC.

This clonotype was counted ten times or more. The chain employs TRBV6-2 or TRBV6-3 and TRBJ1-1; D may be TRBD1 (5 bases). The V end was cut by 5 bases, the J end by 1 base, with 14 bases between. Looked up from germline, CDR1 is MNHEY and CDR2 is SVGEGT. The CDR3 has 15 amino acids. The CDR3 here is CASSPLTEANTEAFF. CDR3 in DNA: TGTGCCAGCAGTCCATTGACAGAAGCGAACACTGAAGCTTTCTTT.

This clonotype occurred many times. This chain joins TRBV5-4 and TRBJ2-5, with 7 bases that match TRBD1. Germline V gene data show CDR1 as SGHNT and CDR2 as YYREEE (reference sequence). The CDR3 is 12 amino acids. The J segment lost 5 bases and the V segment lost 5 bases, leaving 3 bases of the junction unmatched. As DNA, the CDR3 is TGTGCCAGCAGTTACAGGGGCGAGACCCAGTACTTC. Translated: CASSYRGETQYF.